The sequence of this T cell receptor beta chain was determined in a study of shared clonotypes between healthy human individuals. Libraries were prepared by immunoSEQ multiplex PCR; TCRdb keeps only in-frame clonotypes and omits some of them. The sample comprises roughly 490,000 clones, 79% of which are singletons, and about 12% rests with the top ten. The CDR3 is 16 amino acids. V lost 4 bases and J lost 2; bases outside the gene matches: 4. CDR1 and CDR2 (germline): LNHDA, SQIVND (reference sequence). Worth noting for this clone: Its specificity is unknown.

Notes on the study in general: Clonotype sharing across donors was expected to vary with sequencing depth. The genetic and exposure-history diversity represented was limited by few donors.

The rearrangement joins TRBV19 to TRBJ2-1; 11 bases map to TRBD2. The specimen was PBMCs. This TCR was sampled from a woman in her forties in good health. Some clones in this sample may be carry-over from other donors' samples. The CDR3 DNA is TGTGCCAGTAGTACACTGGGACTAGCGGCCTACAATGAGCAGTTCTTC. Translation: CASSTLGLAAYNEQFF. The whole variable domain, remainder taken from reference TRBV19 and TRBJ2-1, is DGGITQSPKYLFRKEGQNVTLSCEQNLNHDAMYWYRQDPGQGLRLIYYSQIVNDFQKGDIAEGYSVSREKKESFPLTVTSAQKNPTAFYLCASSTLGLAAYNEQFFGPGTRLTVL.